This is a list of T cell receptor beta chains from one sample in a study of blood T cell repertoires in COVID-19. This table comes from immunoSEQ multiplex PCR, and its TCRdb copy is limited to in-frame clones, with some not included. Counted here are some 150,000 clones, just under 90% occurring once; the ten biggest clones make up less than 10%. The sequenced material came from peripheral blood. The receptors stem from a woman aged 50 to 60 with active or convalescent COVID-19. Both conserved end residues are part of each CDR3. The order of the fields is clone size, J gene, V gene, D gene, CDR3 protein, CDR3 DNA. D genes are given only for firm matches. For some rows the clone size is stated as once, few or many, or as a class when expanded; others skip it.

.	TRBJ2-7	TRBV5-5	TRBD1	CASTRDWTGGYEQYF	TGTGCCAGCACCCGAGACTGGACAGGGGGCTACGAGCAGTACTTC
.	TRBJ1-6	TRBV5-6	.	CASSLRNSPLHF	TGTGCCAGCAGCCTGCGTAATTCACCCCTCCACTTT
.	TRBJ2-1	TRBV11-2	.	CASSLAPMRSEQFF	TGTGCCAGCAGCTTAGCCCCCATGAGGAGTGAGCAGTTCTTC
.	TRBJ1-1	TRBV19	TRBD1	CASSARQGAEAFF	TGTGCCAGTAGTGCCCGACAGGGCGCTGAAGCTTTCTTT
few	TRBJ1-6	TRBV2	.	CASRQDSYNSPLHF	TGTGCCAGCAGACAAGACTCCTATAATTCACCCCTCCACTTT
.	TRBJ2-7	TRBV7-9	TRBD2	CASSRTSGDYEQYF	TGTGCCAGCAGTCGGACTAGCGGGGATTACGAGCAGTACTTC
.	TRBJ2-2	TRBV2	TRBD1	CASSPGTGWTGELFF	TGTGCCAGCAGTCCCGGGACAGGGTGGACCGGGGAGCTGTTTTTT
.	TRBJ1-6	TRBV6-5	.	CATIQGSYNSPLHF	TGTGCCACCATACAGGGTTCCTATAATTCACCCCTCCACTTT
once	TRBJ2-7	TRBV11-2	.	CASSLGQAAYEQYF	TGTGCCAGCAGCTTAGGTCAGGCCGCCTACGAGCAGTACTTC
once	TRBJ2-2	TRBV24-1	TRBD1	CATSDPQGVNTGELFF	TGTGCCACCAGTGATCCCCAGGGGGTGAACACCGGGGAGCTGTTTTTT
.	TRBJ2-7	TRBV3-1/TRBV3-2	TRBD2	CASSHVRTSGVWEQYF	TGTGCCAGCAGCCACGTCCGGACTAGCGGGGTCTGGGAGCAGTACTTC
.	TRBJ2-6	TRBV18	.	CASSPLSGANVLTF	TGTGCCAGCTCACCCCTCTCTGGGGCCAACGTCCTGACTTTC
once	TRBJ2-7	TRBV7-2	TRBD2	CASSPTLAVYEQYF	TGTGCCAGCAGCCCAACGCTAGCGGTCTACGAGCAGTACTTC
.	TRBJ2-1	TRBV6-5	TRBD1	CASSYDRVVDEQFF	TGTGCCAGCAGTTACGACAGGGTGGTTGATGAGCAGTTCTTC
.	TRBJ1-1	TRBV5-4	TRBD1	CASSNDRVRTEAFF	TGTGCCAGCAGCAACGACAGGGTAAGAACTGAAGCTTTCTTT
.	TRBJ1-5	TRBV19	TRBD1	CASSEGQGTRGNQPQHF	TGTGCCAGTAGTGAGGGACAGGGAACCCGAGGCAATCAGCCCCAGCATTTT
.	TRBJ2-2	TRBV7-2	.	CASSLPPGQNRNTGELFF	TGTGCCAGCAGCTTACCCCCAGGGCAGAACAGAAACACCGGGGAGCTGTTTTTT
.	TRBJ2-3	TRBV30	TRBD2	CAWSLAGLTDTQYF	TGTGCCTGGAGCCTAGCGGGGCTCACAGATACGCAGTATTTT
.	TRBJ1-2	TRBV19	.	CASSIGTLGYTF	TGTGCCAGTAGTATTGGGACATTGGGCTACACCTTC
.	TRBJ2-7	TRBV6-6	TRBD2	CASSLAWEGNGAYEQYF	TGTGCCAGCAGTCTCGCCTGGGAGGGAAATGGGGCATACGAGCAGTACTTC
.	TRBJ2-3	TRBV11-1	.	CATAEGGRDTQYF	TGTGCCACCGCCGAGGGAGGCCGGGATACGCAGTATTTT
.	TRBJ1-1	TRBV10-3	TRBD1	CAIREGTGNTEAFF	TGTGCCATCAGAGAAGGGACAGGGAACACTGAAGCTTTCTTT
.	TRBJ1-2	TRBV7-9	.	CASSHDSSGGYTF	TGTGCCAGCAGCCATGACAGTTCCGGTGGCTACACCTTC
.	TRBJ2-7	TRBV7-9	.	CASSFSLYEQYF	TGTGCCAGCAGCTTTTCCCTGTACGAGCAGTACTTC